This T cell receptor beta chain is drawn from a study of identical twins. In the case of this clonotype: The antigen remains unidentified.

CDR3 length equals 14 residues. Germline V gene sequence: CDR1 MGHRA, CDR2 YSYEKL. The V gene end was trimmed by 1 base and the J gene end by 5 bases; junction bases not matched to a gene: 4. Overall study results and limits: Within twin pairs, the out-of-frame alpha sequences they shared showed excess low generation probability. The conclusions drew on cross-sectional statistical analysis instead of tracking the same donors. Reduced insertions were recorded for abundant cord blood beta clonotypes, with no such pattern in memory repertoires.

TCRdb fed the 5' RACE reads into MiXCR, producing one record per CDR3 protein. The sample lists 1.5 million to 2 million distinct CDR3 sequences; 32% were seen once. With no exceptions, donors were healthy Caucasians. The source of this sequence is a newborn girl in good health. The sequenced material came from cord blood. The chain carries TRBV4-1 and TRBJ1-2; TRBD1 aligns across 7 bases. For the CDR3, the DNA is TGCGCCAGCAGCCAAGGACAGGGTTGGTATGGCTACACCTTC. Residues: CASSQGQGWYGYTF.